This TCR beta chain was recorded in a study of human T cells and chemical hapten exposure. Overall study findings and caveats: Healthy people's immune response may differ from that of the donors, who had alopecia.

For the library, individual cDNA molecules each received unique molecular identifiers. TCRdb independently ran MiXCR on the RACE reads; one entry per CDR3 protein. The sample has some 51,000 distinct CDR3 sequences, roughly 8.8% seen once; the top ten hold more than 13%. This clonotype was detected many times. Its antigen is undetermined. Germline V gene lookup returns CDR1 MNHNY and CDR2 SVGAGI (reference sequence). The CDR3 is 14 residues long. After removal of 7 bases from V and 3 bases from J, the junction contained 7 bases not matched to a gene. As for time point: pre-sensitization, week 0. The treatment: therapeutic diphenylcyclopropenone sensitization with weekly scalp DPC.

V usage is TRBV6-6 and J usage is TRBJ1-1; TRBD1 aligns across 8 bases. The specimen comprised whole blood, sampled in connection with sensitization to the hapten diphenylcyclopropenone (DPC). The origin of this receptor is a middle-aged woman with alopecia areata. Some clones in this sample may be carry-over from other donors' samples. The CDR3 DNA sequence: TGTGCCAGCAAAACAGGGGGTGGGGACACTGAAGCTTTCTTT. Its translation is CASKTGGGDTEAFF.